This T cell receptor (beta chain) was observed in a study of cytomegalovirus exposure and HLA in healthy donors. Each donor was nominally healthy when sampled (though unrecorded immune exposures were likely). The PCR ran on 60 Vbeta and 13 Jbeta primers. Assay used: immunoSEQ multiplex PCR; TCRdb lists only in-frame clones, some missing. This sample has about 160,000 clones, with around 80% found just once. Points from the study as a whole: Among the sequence variants, a highly shared cluster was likely an artifact of sequencing.

A note on this clone: Its antigen is still unknown.

V dropped 4 bases and J dropped 0 bases, with 6 bases sitting between them. CDR3 length equals 13 residues. CDR1 MDHEN and CDR2 SYDVKM come from the germline V gene. The chain links TRBV28 to TRBJ1-1; TRBD1 is a possible D gene (5 bases). Sequenced sample: PBMCs. The clonotype was recovered from a girl aged 5 to 17 in good health and CMV-seropositive. The CDR3 is CASSSQVNTEAFF. CDR3 DNA: TGTGCCAGCAGTTCACAGGTGAACACTGAAGCTTTCTTT.